Below are 22 T cell receptor beta chains sequenced from a single sample in a study of T cell responses to AZD1222 COVID-19 vaccine. Sequencing used immunoSEQ multiplex PCR; TCRdb keeps in-frame clones, though not all of them. The sample gives about 180,000 clones, roughly 88% of which show up once; 0.49% is in the top ten. Here the sequenced sample was peripheral blood, taken on day 0 of AZD1222 vaccination. These receptors were taken from an adult in good health.

The gene calls are TRBV6-5 and TRBJ2-5, with D perhaps being TRBD1 or TRBD2 (5 bases each). Trimming shortened V by 0 bases and J by 4 bases, and 15 bases separated the two germline ends. Germline assignment: CDR1 MNHEY and CDR2 SVGAGI. This CDR3 spans 16 amino acids. CDR3 sequence reads: CASSYSPLRGAETQYF. CDR3 nucleotide sequence: TGTGCCAGCAGTTACTCACCATTAAGGGGAGCAGAGACCCAGTACTTC.

The chain recombines TRBV7-8 with TRBJ2-7, with a weak D call TRBD2 (6 bases). Trimming took off 2 bases at V and 1 base at J, with 9 bases between the two ends. Germline CDR1 reads SGHVS; CDR2 reads FQNEAQ. This CDR3 region has 14 residues. As DNA, the CDR3 is TGTGCCAGCAGCTTACTAGCGAATTCCTACGAGCAGTACTTC. Residues: CASSLLANSYEQYF.

The gene calls are TRBV11-2 and TRBJ1-2, with D uncertain. The germline gives CDR1 SGHAT, CDR2 FQNNGV. Trimming took 8 bases from V and 2 from J, leaving 12 bases between them. The CDR3 consists of 13 residues. CDR3 in DNA: TGTGCCAGCTCCACTGCGGGGAACTATGGCTACACCTTC. It translates to CASSTAGNYGYTF. Full variable domain (outside the CDR3, taken from reference TRBV11-2 and TRBJ1-2): EAGVAQSPRYKIIEKRQSVAFWCNPISGHATLYWYQQILGQGPKLLIQFQNNGVVDDSQLPKDRFSAERLKGVDSTLKIQPAKLEDSAVYLCASSTAGNYGYTFGSGTRLTVV.

The V call is TRBV13, the J call TRBJ1-4, with D maybe TRBD1 (6 bases). This CDR3 comprises 15 residues. Trimming stripped 4 bases from V and 7 bases from J, with 16 bases between. CDR1 is PRHDT and CDR2 is FYEKMQ in the germline V gene (reference sequence). CDR3 nucleotides: TGTGCCAGCAGCTACCTACAGGGAAAGACTGAAAAACTGTTTTTT. Amino acid sequence: CASSYLQGKTEKLFF. Combining the CDR3 with reference TRBV13 and TRBJ1-4 gives the whole variable domain AAGVIQSPRHLIKEKRETATLKCYPIPRHDTVYWYQQGPGQDPQFLISFYEKMQSDKGSIPDRFSAQQFSDYHSELNMSSLELGDSALYFCASSYLQGKTEKLFFGSGTQLSVL.

The CDR3 DNA is TGTGCCTGGAGTTCAGGGAGTGGGGGCACTGAAGCTTTCTTT. It codes for CAWSSGSGGTEAFF. The gene calls are TRBV30 and TRBJ1-1; TRBD1 is a possible D gene (5 bases). Germline values: CDR1 GTSNPN, CDR2 SVGIG (reference sequence). Trimming pared 2 bases from V and 4 bases from J, leaving 14 bases between. This CDR3 is built from 14 residues.

The V and J genes are TRBV7-6 and TRBJ2-1; D not certain. Germline CDR1 and CDR2: SGHVS and FNYEAQ. V was pared by 2 bases and J by 2 bases, with 13 bases between. The CDR3 runs 16 residues. The DNA of the CDR3 is TGTGCCAGCAGCTTATCGGCCAGTTACCCCTACAATGAGCAGTTCTTC. It yields the protein CASSLSASYPYNEQFF.

This clone showed up just a few times. The chain couples TRBV7-2 to TRBJ1-2; 7 nucleotides line up with TRBD1. CDR3 length: 13 amino acids. Trimming took 3 bases from V and 5 from J; bases not matched to a gene: 3. Germline V gene data show CDR1 as SGHTA and CDR2 as FQGNSA. The CDR3 is CASSLEQGYGYTF. The CDR3 DNA is TGTGCCAGCAGCTTGGAACAGGGGTATGGCTACACCTTC.

This chain links TRBV13 with TRBJ1-5; no firm D call. The CDR3 runs to 14 residues. Germline V gives CDR1 PRHDT, CDR2 FYEKMQ (reference sequence). The V end lost 5 bases, the J end lost 1 base, and 9 bases lay between the germline ends. Written as DNA, the CDR3 is TGTGCCAGCAGCCTGAGCAGAAGCAATCAGCCCCAGCATTTT. Translation: CASSLSRSNQPQHF.

J is TRBJ1-2 and V is TRBV25-1; D unresolved. Per the germline V gene, CDR1 is MGHDK and CDR2 is SYGVNS. The CDR3 has 13 amino acids. Trimming removed 4 bases from V and 5 bases from J, with 11 bases in between. The CDR3 sequence is CASSARSSYGYTF. As DNA, the CDR3 is TGTGCCAGCAGTGCCCGGAGCAGTTATGGCTACACCTTC.

This clone appeared once. This rearrangement joins TRBV27 to TRBJ1-2, with no clear D. Per the germline V gene, CDR1 is MNHEY and CDR2 is SMNVEV (reference sequence). V lost 2 bases and J lost 8, with 12 bases in between. This CDR3 is built from 13 residues. The CDR3 sequence: CASSLGGLGGYTF. CDR3 bases: TGTGCCAGCAGTTTAGGCGGGTTGGGGGGCTACACCTTC.

V is TRBV7-9 and J is TRBJ1-2; D ambiguous. From germline, CDR1 is SEHNR and CDR2 FQNEAQ (reference sequence). The CDR3 sequence is 13 residues long. Trimming stripped 4 bases from V and 0 bases from J, with 6 bases between. In DNA, the CDR3 is TGTGCCAGCAGCTCAGATACTAACTATGGCTACACCTTC. It translates to CASSSDTNYGYTF.

This clone occurred once. The genes are TRBV7-2 and TRBJ2-3; D possibly matches TRBD1 or TRBD2 (5 bases each). The CDR3 length is 13 residues. The V end was cut by 5 bases, the J end by 3 bases, with 9 bases between. Germline loops: CDR1 SGHTA, CDR2 FQGNSA. In DNA, the CDR3 is TGTGCCAGCAGCCCCGGGACGACAGATACGCAGTATTTT. Translating it yields CASSPGTTDTQYF.

The chain joins TRBV5-1 to TRBJ2-5; D may be TRBD1 (6 bases). This CDR3 comprises 14 residues. CDR1 is SGHRS, CDR2 YFSETQ, per germline. Trimming left V 1 base short and J 6 bases short, with 13 bases between. The CDR3 DNA is TGCGCCAGCAGCTTGTCCTCAGGGGATAAGACCCAGTACTTC. It translates to CASSLSSGDKTQYF.

The chain employs TRBV5-1 and TRBJ1-3; no clear D gene. This CDR3 spans 14 amino acids. Germline CDR1 reads SGHRS; CDR2 reads YFSETQ. Between the trimmed V and J ends, which lost 4 bases and 5 bases, there was a span of 13 bases. This CDR3 is CASSEGYQRNTIYF. CDR3 coding DNA: TGCGCCAGCAGCGAAGGGTATCAGCGAAACACCATATATTTT.

V is TRBV28 and J is TRBJ2-5, with D possibly TRBD2 on 6 matching bases. Trimming took 5 bases from V and 4 from J, leaving 17 bases between them. The V gene's germline CDR1 is MDHEN and CDR2 SYDVKM. The CDR3 has 15 amino acids. CDR3 protein: CASSTWSGRRETQYF. The DNA for the CDR3 is TGTGCCAGCAGTACATGGAGCGGGCGAAGAGAGACCCAGTACTTC.

The chain carries TRBV10-1 and TRBJ2-1, with D possibly matching TRBD2 (10 bases). Trimming left V 3 bases short and J 8 bases short, with 32 bases between. This CDR3 has 20 residues. CDR1 WNHNN and CDR2 SYGVQD come from the germline V gene (reference sequence). The CDR3 protein is CASSDNSDRGASGSADEQFF. The CDR3 DNA reads as TGCGCCAGCAGTGATAACTCAGACAGGGGGGCTAGCGGGAGCGCCGATGAGCAGTTCTTC.

V usage is TRBV9 and J usage is TRBJ2-7; 13 positions match TRBD2. Unmatched junction bases numbered 4, after V lost 4 bases and J lost 6 bases. CDR1 and CDR2 (germline): SGDLS, YYNGEE. The CDR3 is made up of 14 amino acids. The chain's CDR3 is CASSLRTSGSEQYF. The DNA for the CDR3 is TGTGCCAGCAGCCTTCGGACTAGCGGGAGCGAGCAGTACTTC.

This clone was recorded only once. The chain links TRBV24-1 to TRBJ2-1; D gene ambiguous. The V end was cut by 8 bases, the J end by 0 bases, with 10 bases between. The CDR3 has 14 residues. Germline CDR1 and CDR2: KGHDR and SFDVKD. The CDR3 sequence is CATKGRSSYNEQFF. For the CDR3, the DNA is TGTGCCACCAAAGGTCGGAGCTCCTACAATGAGCAGTTCTTC.

The V and J genes are TRBV5-5 and TRBJ2-2; 13 bases are shared with TRBD2. The germline V gene encodes CDR1 SGHKS and CDR2 YYEKEE (reference sequence). This CDR3 has 16 amino acids. Germline trimming cut 4 bases from V and 5 bases from J; bases unmatched to any gene: 5. CDR3 in amino acids: CASSRTSGGATGELFF. In nucleotides, the CDR3 is TGTGCCAGCAGCCGGACTAGCGGGGGAGCTACCGGGGAGCTGTTTTTT.

The genes are TRBV3-1 (or the pseudogene TRBV3-2) and TRBJ2-7; 9 bases agree with TRBD1. The V segment lost 10 bases and the J segment 3 bases; nucleotides outside the gene matches: 13. Germline V gene sequence: CDR1 LGHDT, CDR2 YNNKEL (reference sequence). The CDR3 runs 15 residues. The CDR3 region is CATSMTGGAYYEQYF. The CDR3 DNA sequence: TGTGCCACCTCTATGACAGGGGGTGCCTACTACGAGCAGTACTTC.

This clone is a singleton in its sample. This chain's CDR3 is CASSQDYGTGGEQYF. The CDR3 DNA reads as TGTGCCAGCAGCCAAGATTATGGTACGGGGGGAGAGCAGTACTTC. The V and J genes are TRBV3-1 (or the pseudogene TRBV3-2) and TRBJ2-7; 7 bases fit TRBD2. From germline, CDR1 is LGHDT and CDR2 YNNKEL (reference sequence). V lost 0 bases to trimming and J lost 7 bases; unmatched junction nucleotides: 9. CDR3 length equals 15 residues.

V is TRBV9 and J is TRBJ1-2, with a tentative D call TRBD1 (5 bases). V was clipped by 2 bases and J by 8 bases, with 25 bases between them. CDR3 length: 17 residues. In germline, CDR1 is SGDLS, CDR2 YYNGEE. CDR3 sequence: CASSVMDMGGQGEGYTF. The CDR3 DNA sequence: TGTGCCAGCAGCGTGATGGACATGGGAGGGCAGGGAGAAGGCTACACCTTC.